The clone carrying this T cell receptor beta chain was picked up a small number of times. The antigen remains unidentified. V dropped 0 bases and J dropped 2 bases, with 8 bases sitting between them. CDR1 and CDR2 from the germline V gene are SGHNT and YENEEA. CDR3 size: 15 residues. The data are from a study of T cell responses to AZD1222 COVID-19 vaccine. Study-wide results and limits: As reported, nearly half of all spike-specific TCRs target variant regions that are unmutated. Spike-specific TCR breadth and depth rose after two AZD1222 doses. White British people made up most donors, females outnumbered males, and clonal diversity was possibly underestimated.

Clones were sequenced by immunoSEQ multiplex PCR, and TCRdb holds only the in-frame ones, with some missing. Of 15,000 or so clones listed, approximately 84% are singletons. Combined were second doses at about 4 or about 12 weeks. This receptor was identified in an adult who received the AZD1222 COVID-19 vaccine. The rearrangement joins TRBV11-3 to TRBJ1-3, with D hard to call. The sequenced sample was peripheral blood, obtained 28 days after the second AZD1222 dose. CDR3 protein: CASSLEGIPGNTIYF. CDR3 sequence (DNA): TGTGCCAGCAGCTTAGAGGGAATCCCTGGAAACACCATATATTTT. Looking up the rest from reference TRBV11-3 and TRBJ1-3 gives the full variable domain: EAGVVQSPRYKIIEKKQPVAFWCNPISGHNTLYWYLQNLGQGPELLIRYENEEAVDDSQLPKDRFSAERLKGVDSTLKIQPAELGDSAVYLCASSLEGIPGNTIYFGEGSWLTVV.